This T cell receptor beta chain was documented in a study of regulatory T cells in long-lasting Graves disease. Comment on this clonotype: Its antigen is currently unknown.

CDR3 length equals 13 residues. Germline CDR1 reads SNHLY; CDR2 reads FYNNEI. Losses at the gene ends were 9 bases for V and 1 base for J; bases not matched to a gene: 5. Study-wide results and caveats: It was in persistent disease that TRBV28, TRBJ1-2 and TRBJ2-5 were favored.

TCR beta libraries were built with iRepertoire HTBI primers and Arm-PCR of CDR3 regions. TCRdb independently ran MiXCR on the multiplex PCR reads; one entry per CDR3 protein. The profile shows 450,000 to 600,000 distinct CDR3 sequences, approximately 13% of them singletons. Time point indicated: newly diagnosed GD, antithyroid drugs for less than 3 months. Construction of the TCR library relied on RNA isolated from PBMCs. The sample was also linked to a second study, of T cells in Graves' hyperthyroidism and ophthalmopathy.

This clonotype originated in a man younger than 45 with Graves disease. The V call is TRBV2, the J call TRBJ1-1; TRBD1 matches at 7 bases. The sequenced sample was peripheral blood mononuclear cells (PBMCs), obtained at new diagnosis, from a patient treated with antithyroid drugs. CDR3: CASTRQGNTEAFF. The CDR3 nucleotides are TGTGCCAGTACACGACAGGGGAACACTGAAGCTTTCTTT.